The clone carrying this T cell receptor beta chain was seen more than once but under ten times. The data are from a study of regulatory T cells in long-lasting Graves disease. The CDR3 is 15 residues long. From germline, CDR1 is SGHVS and CDR2 FNYEAQ. V was pared by 0 bases and J by 0 bases, with 5 bases between. Arm-PCR of CDR3 regions and iRepertoire HTBI primers were the basis on which TCR beta libraries were built. TCRdb redid the calling of the multiplex PCR reads with MiXCR, one entry per CDR3 protein. The data contain 620,000 or so distinct CDR3 sequences, approximately 15% of them singletons. Time point indicated: newly diagnosed GD, antithyroid drugs for less than 3 months. Extracted RNA from PBMCs served as the source of the TCR library. This sample was also put to use in a study of T cells in Graves' hyperthyroidism and ophthalmopathy. That work states: Hyperthyroidism of Graves' type that showed no ophthalmopathy progression within 18 months was stable. Diagnosis relied on clinical symptoms, serum thyroxine and TRAb, thyroid ultrasound and orbital computed tomography.

The sequence came from a woman younger than 45 with Graves disease. The sequencing here drew on peripheral blood mononuclear cells (PBMCs), taken at new diagnosis, from a patient treated with antithyroid drugs. The gene calls are TRBV7-6 and TRBJ1-4; D is uncertain. The CDR3 DNA sequence: TGTGCCAGCAGCTTAGCGCAAGCAACTAATGAAAAACTGTTTTTT. Its protein product is CASSLAQATNEKLFF.